The sequence of this T cell receptor beta chain was determined in a study of molecular identifiers for immune sequencing clone quantification. Study findings and constraints: Clones that exceeded 20 RNA copies held over 98% of effector molecules, yet under 1% in naive cells. One cell's worth of spiked Jurkat TCR RNA was reportedly detectable among one million naive cells.

Remarks on this clonotype: Its antigen is undetermined.

The CDR3 runs to 13 residues. Germline CDR1 is SGHAT and CDR2 is FQNNGV. Trimming took off 5 bases at V and 5 bases at J, with 12 bases between the two ends. The authors sorted naive CD8 T cells as CD8+CD4-CCR7+CD45RA+. From the PCR reads, TCRdb called clonotypes with MiXCR, one entry per CDR3 protein. In the table there are 88,000 or so distinct CDR3 sequences, 20% to 25% of which are singletons. The sequencing input was naive CD8+ T cells from blood, with Jurkat cell RNA spiked in. The subset denotes: FACS-sorted CD8+CD4-CCR7+CD45RA+ naive T cells. The V gene is TRBV11-2, the J gene TRBJ2-5, with D possibly matching TRBD2 (6 bases). The sequence was collected from a human donor in good health. Some libraries in this study had Jurkat cell RNA spiked in. The CDR3 DNA is TGTGCCAGCAGCGTGTGGGAGGCGGAGACCCAGTACTTC. As protein: CASSVWEAETQYF.